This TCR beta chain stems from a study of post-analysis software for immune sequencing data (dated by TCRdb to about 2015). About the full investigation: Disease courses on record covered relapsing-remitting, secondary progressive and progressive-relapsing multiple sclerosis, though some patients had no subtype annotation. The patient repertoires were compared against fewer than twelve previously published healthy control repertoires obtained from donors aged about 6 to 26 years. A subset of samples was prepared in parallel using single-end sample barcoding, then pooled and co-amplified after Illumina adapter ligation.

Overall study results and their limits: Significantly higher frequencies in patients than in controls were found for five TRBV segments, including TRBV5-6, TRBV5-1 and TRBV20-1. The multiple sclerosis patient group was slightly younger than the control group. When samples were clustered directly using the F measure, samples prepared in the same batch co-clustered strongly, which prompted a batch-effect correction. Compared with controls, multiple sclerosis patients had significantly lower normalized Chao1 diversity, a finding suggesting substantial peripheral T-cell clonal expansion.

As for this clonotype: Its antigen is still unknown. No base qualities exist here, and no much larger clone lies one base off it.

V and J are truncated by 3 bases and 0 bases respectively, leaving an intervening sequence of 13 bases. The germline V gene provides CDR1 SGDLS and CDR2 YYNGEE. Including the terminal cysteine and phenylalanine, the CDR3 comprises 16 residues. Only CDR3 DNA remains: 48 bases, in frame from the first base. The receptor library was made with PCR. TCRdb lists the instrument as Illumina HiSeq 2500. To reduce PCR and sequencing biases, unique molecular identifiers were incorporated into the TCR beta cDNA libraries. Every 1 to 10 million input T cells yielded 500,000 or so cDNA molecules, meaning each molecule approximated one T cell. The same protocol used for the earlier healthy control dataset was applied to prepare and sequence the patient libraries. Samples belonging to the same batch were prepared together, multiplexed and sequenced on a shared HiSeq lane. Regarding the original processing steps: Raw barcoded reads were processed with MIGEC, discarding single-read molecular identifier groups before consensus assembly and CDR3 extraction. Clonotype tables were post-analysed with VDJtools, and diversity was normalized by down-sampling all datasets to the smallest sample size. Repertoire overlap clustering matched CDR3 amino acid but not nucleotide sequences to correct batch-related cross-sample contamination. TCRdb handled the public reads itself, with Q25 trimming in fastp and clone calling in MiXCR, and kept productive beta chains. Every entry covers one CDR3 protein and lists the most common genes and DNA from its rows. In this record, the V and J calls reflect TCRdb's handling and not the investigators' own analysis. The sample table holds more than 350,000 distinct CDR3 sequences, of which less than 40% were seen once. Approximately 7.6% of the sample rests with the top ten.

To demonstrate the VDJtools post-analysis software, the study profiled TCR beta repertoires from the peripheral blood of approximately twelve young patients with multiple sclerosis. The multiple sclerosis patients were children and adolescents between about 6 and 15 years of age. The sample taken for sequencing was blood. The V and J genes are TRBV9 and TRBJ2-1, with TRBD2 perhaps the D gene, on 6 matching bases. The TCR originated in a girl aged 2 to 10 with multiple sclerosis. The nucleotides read TGTGCCAGCAGCGCCCGGGGGATTAGCTCCTACAATGAGCAGTTCTTC. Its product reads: CASSARGISSYNEQFF. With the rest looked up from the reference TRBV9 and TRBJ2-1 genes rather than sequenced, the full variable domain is DSGVTQTPKHLITATGQRVTLRCSPRSGDLSVYWYQQSLDQGLQFLIQYYNGEERAKGNILERFSAQQFPDLHSELNLSSLELGDSALYFCASSARGISSYNEQFFGPGTRLTVL.